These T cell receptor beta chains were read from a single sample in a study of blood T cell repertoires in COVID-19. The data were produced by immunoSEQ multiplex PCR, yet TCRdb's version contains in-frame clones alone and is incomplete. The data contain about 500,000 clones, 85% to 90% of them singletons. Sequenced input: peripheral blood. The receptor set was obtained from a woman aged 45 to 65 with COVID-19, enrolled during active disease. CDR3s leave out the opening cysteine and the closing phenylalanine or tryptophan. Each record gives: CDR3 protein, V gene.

CDR3aa: SASSNSGGLLGGGTQY
v_gene: TRBV20-1

CDR3aa: ASSVGQGVSGNTIY
v_gene: TRBV9

CDR3aa: ASTVSPSSSYEQY
v_gene: TRBV6-5

CDR3aa: ASTSPSTGDTDTQY
v_gene: TRBV4-1

CDR3aa: ASSPGQGDTGELF
v_gene: TRBV6-4

CDR3aa: ASILCRNQPQH
v_gene: TRBV27

CDR3aa: ASSSKGASDYGYT
v_gene: TRBV21-1

CDR3aa: SASLGGGGITDTQY
v_gene: TRBV20-1

CDR3aa: ASSRDRGDYNEQF
v_gene: TRBV11-2

CDR3aa: ASSSPAGPLRGEKLF
v_gene: TRBV4-1

CDR3aa: ASSYGPNSPLH
v_gene: TRBV6-6

CDR3aa: ASSQLRNTGELF
v_gene: TRBV23-1

CDR3aa: ASSSRGPNEQY
v_gene: TRBV5-1

CDR3aa: ASRRTGNQPQH
v_gene: TRBV12-3/TRBV12-4

CDR3aa: ASSPRSSYEQY
v_gene: TRBV12-3/TRBV12-4

CDR3aa: ASSRRTETNYGYT
v_gene: TRBV6-5

CDR3aa: ASSMVPAGGSEQF
v_gene: TRBV19

CDR3aa: ASSPTAGTNEKLF
v_gene: TRBV27

CDR3aa: ASSAHDRVATNEKLF
v_gene: TRBV27

CDR3aa: ASSYQNSPLH
v_gene: TRBV5-1

CDR3aa: ASSSITGADTQY
v_gene: TRBV5-4

CDR3aa: ASSHLRTGASGELF
v_gene: TRBV6-2/TRBV6-3

CDR3aa: ASSPLRGNTGELF
v_gene: TRBV5-1

CDR3aa: ASSPTGNTDTYT
v_gene: TRBV3-1/TRBV3-2

CDR3aa: ASRRGNYGYT
v_gene: TRBV2

CDR3aa: ASSLGQAPTNYGYT
v_gene: TRBV13

CDR3aa: ASSFFGGGASTDTQY
v_gene: TRBV5-6

CDR3aa: ASSEPPDRGQLSNQPQH
v_gene: TRBV2

CDR3aa: ASSVAGGLVGYT
v_gene: TRBV9

CDR3aa: ASSLIRTVPEAF
v_gene: TRBV27

CDR3aa: ASSLAGPNTEAF
v_gene: TRBV7-6

CDR3aa: ASSLVEGNSPLH
v_gene: TRBV5-1

CDR3aa: ASSQDLPGVTGELF
v_gene: TRBV14

CDR3aa: AWSVTAAMRRSGNTIY
v_gene: TRBV30

CDR3aa: ASSQGTENTGELF
v_gene: TRBV3-1/TRBV3-2

CDR3aa: ASSPGQNTEAF
v_gene: TRBV28

CDR3aa: ASSFGQGAGELF
v_gene: TRBV6-5

CDR3aa: ASSNKQGPYEQY
v_gene: TRBV6-5

CDR3aa: ATSAGDRVGNEKLF
v_gene: TRBV24-1

CDR3aa: ASSYDYEQY
v_gene: TRBV5-1

CDR3aa: ASSFGQALDTQY
v_gene: TRBV14

CDR3aa: ASSKGGGLTQF
v_gene: TRBV6-5

CDR3aa: ASSLTSGSTDTQY
v_gene: TRBV7-2

CDR3aa: ASSLAPGSGELF
v_gene: TRBV7-2

CDR3aa: ASSRLLAGSTDTQY
v_gene: TRBV5-8

CDR3aa: ASSYWAERNYGYT
v_gene: TRBV6-5

CDR3aa: ASSQRGQENTEAF
v_gene: TRBV3-1/TRBV3-2

CDR3aa: ASSPGLAGRQGTQY
v_gene: TRBV11-2

CDR3aa: ASSLRDTYTGELF
v_gene: TRBV9

CDR3aa: ASSFNWVRQGWEKLF
v_gene: TRBV28